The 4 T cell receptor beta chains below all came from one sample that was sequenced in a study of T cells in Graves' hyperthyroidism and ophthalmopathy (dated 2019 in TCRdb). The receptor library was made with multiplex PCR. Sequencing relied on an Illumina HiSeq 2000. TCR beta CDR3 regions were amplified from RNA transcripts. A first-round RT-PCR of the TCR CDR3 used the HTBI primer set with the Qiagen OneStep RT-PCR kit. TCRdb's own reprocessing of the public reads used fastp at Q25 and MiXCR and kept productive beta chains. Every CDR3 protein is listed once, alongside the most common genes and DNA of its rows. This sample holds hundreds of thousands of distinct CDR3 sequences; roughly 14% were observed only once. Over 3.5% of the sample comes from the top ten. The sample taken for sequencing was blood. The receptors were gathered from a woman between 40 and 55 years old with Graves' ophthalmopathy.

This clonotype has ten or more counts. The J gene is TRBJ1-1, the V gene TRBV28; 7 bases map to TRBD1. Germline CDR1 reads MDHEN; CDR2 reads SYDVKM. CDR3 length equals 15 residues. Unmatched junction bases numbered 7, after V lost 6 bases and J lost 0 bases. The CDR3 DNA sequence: TGTGCCAGCAGCCTACCTACAGGGGTGAACACTGAAGCTTTCTTT. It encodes CASSLPTGVNTEAFF. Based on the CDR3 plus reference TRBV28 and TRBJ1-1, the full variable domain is DVKVTQSSRYLVKRTGEKVFLECVQDMDHENMFWYRQDPGLGLRLIYFSYDVKMKEKGDIPEGYSVSREKKERFSLILESASTNQTSMYLCASSLPTGVNTEAFFGQGTRLTVV.

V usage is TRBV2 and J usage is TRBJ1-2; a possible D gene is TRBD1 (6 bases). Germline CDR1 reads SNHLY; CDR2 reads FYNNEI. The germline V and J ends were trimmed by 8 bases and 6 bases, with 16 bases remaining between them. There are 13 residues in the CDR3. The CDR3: CASSPRGTNGYTF. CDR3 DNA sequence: TGTGCCAGCTCCCCGAGGGGGACGAATGGCTACACCTTC. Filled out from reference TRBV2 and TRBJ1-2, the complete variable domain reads EPEVTQTPSHQVTQMGQEVILRCVPISNHLYFYWYRQILGQKVEFLVSFYNNEISEKSEIFDDQFSVERPDGSNFTLKIRSTKLEDSAMYFCASSPRGTNGYTFGSGTRLTVV.

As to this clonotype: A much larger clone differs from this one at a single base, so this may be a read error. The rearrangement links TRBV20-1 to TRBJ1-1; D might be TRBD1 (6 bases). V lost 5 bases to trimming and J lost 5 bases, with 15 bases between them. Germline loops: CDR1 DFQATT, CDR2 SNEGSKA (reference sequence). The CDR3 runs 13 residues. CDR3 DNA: TGCAGTGCTGGATCCGGGACAAAGACTGAAGCTTTCTTT. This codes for CSAGSGTKTEAFF.

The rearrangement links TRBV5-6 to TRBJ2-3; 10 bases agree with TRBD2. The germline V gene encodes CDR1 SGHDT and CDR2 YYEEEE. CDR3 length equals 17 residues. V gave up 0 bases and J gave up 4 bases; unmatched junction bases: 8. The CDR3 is CASSLDGSGGLADTQYF. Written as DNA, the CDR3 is TGTGCCAGCAGCTTGGATGGTAGCGGGGGGTTGGCAGATACGCAGTATTTT.